This TCR beta chain was retrieved from a study of T cells after yellow fever vaccination. Study conclusions and caveats: Post-booster samples contained most primary-vaccination clones (around 95% CD4, roughly 88% CD8). Highly abundant clonotypes carried over from the bulk population could end up in FACS-sorted repertoires as contaminants.

Researchers made TCR cDNA using 5'RACE template switching, and this step added a universal primer site and UMIs. TCRdb processed the 5' RACE reads anew with MiXCR; each CDR3 protein has one entry. Of around 300,000 distinct CDR3 sequences in the sample, around 4.3% were seen once. Deletions cut 3 bases from V and 5 bases from J, with 13 bases between. Germline V gene lookup returns CDR1 KGHSH and CDR2 LQKENI. The CDR3 spans 14 residues. This clonotype was seen ten or more times. The antigen is unknown. V usage is TRBV18 and J usage is TRBJ1-2; the D gene is possibly TRBD1 (5 bases). The receptor comes from a man younger than 35 who received the YFV17D yellow fever vaccine. The sequences come from PBMCs, collected 15 days after the yellow fever booster vaccination. This chain's CDR3 is CASSPTGTAYGYTF. CDR3 DNA: TGTGCCAGCTCACCGACCGGGACGGCTTATGGCTACACCTTC.